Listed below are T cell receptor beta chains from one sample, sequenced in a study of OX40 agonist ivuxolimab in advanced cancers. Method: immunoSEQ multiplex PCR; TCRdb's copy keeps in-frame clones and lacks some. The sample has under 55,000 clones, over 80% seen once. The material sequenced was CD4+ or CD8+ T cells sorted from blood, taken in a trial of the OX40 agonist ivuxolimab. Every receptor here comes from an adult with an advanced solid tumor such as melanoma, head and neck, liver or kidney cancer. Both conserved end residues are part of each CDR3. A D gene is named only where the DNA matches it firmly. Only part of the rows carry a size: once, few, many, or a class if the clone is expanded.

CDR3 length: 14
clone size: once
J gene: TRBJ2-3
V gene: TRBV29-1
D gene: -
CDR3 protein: CSVRGSISTDTQYF
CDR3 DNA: TGCAGCGTGCGAGGGTCGATTAGCACAGATACGCAGTATTTT

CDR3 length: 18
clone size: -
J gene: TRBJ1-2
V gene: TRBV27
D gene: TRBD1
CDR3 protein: CASSLSPDRRIPNYGYTF
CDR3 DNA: TGTGCCAGCAGTTTATCCCCGGACAGGAGGATTCCGAACTATGGCTACACCTTC

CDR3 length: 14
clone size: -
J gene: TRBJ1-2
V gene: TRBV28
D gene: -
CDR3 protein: CASSGWDLRGGYTF
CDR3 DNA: TGTGCCAGCAGTGGCTGGGACCTAAGGGGTGGCTACACCTTC

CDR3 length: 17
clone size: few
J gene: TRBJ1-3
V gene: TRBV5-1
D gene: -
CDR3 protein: CASSLAGTVSSGNTIYF
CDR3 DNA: TGCGCCAGCAGCTTGGCTGGGACGGTGAGCTCTGGAAACACCATATATTTT

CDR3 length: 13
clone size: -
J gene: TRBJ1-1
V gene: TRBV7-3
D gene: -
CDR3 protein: CASSFQSDTEAFF
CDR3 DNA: TGTGCCAGCAGCTTCCAGTCAGACACTGAAGCTTTCTTT

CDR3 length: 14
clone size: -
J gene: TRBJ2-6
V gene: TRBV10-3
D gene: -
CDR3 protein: CAISQKTGANVLTF
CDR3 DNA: TGTGCCATCAGTCAAAAAACGGGGGCCAACGTCCTGACTTTC

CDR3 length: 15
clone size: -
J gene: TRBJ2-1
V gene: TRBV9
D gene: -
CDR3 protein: CASSVVRTGYNEQFF
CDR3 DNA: TGTGCCAGCAGCGTAGTTAGGACGGGGTACAATGAGCAGTTCTTC

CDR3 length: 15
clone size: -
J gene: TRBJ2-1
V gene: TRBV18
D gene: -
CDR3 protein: CASSPAAGTYNEQFF
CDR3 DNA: TGTGCCAGCTCACCTGCGGCAGGGACCTACAATGAGCAGTTCTTC

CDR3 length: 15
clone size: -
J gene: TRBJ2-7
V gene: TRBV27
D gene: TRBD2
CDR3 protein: CASSLVSSGEREQYF
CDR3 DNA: TGTGCCAGCAGTTTAGTGTCTAGCGGGGAACGAGAGCAGTACTTC

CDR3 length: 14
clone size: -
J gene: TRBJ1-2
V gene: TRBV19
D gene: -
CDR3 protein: CASLSVAGDYGYTF
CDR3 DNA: TGTGCCAGCCTGAGTGTCGCTGGCGACTATGGCTACACCTTC

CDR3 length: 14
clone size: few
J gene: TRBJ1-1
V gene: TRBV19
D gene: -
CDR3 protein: CASSIQGRGTEAFF
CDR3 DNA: TGTGCCAGTAGTATCCAGGGGAGGGGCACTGAAGCTTTCTTT

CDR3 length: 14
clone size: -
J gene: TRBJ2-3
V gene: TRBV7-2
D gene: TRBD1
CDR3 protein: CASSPNRGTDTQYF
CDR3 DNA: TGTGCCAGCAGCCCGAACAGGGGAACAGATACGCAGTATTTT

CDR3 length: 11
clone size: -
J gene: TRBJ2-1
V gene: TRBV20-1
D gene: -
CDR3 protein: CSAPGYNEQFF
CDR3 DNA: TGCAGCGCCCCCGGCTACAATGAGCAGTTCTTC

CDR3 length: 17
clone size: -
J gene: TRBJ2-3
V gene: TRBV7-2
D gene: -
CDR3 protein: CASSLVRPSAGTDTQYF
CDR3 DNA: TGTGCCAGCAGCTTAGTCCGGCCTAGCGCAGGCACAGATACGCAGTATTTT

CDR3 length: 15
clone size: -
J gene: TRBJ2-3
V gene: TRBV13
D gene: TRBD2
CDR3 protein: CASSLRTSGEYTQYF
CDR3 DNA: TGTGCCAGCAGCCTGAGAACTAGCGGGGAGTATACGCAGTATTTT

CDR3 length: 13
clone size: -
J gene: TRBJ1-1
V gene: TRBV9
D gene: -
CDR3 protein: CASSVVPGTEAFF
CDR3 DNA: TGTGCCAGCAGCGTAGTTCCAGGGACTGAAGCTTTCTTT

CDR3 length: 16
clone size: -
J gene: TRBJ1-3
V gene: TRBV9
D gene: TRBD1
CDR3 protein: CASSSGQGMTGNTIYF
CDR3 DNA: TGTGCCAGCAGCTCCGGACAGGGAATGACAGGAAACACCATATATTTT

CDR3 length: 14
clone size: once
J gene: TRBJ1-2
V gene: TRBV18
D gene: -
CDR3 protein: CASSPLGEVGGYTF
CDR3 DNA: TGTGCCAGCTCACCGCTCGGTGAGGTAGGAGGCTACACCTTC

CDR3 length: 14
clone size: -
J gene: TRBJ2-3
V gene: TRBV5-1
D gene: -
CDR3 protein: CASSLAITTDTQYF
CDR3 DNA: TGCGCCAGCAGCTTGGCCATCACAACAGATACGCAGTATTTT

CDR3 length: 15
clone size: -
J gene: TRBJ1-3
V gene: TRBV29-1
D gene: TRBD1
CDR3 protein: CSAGQGAGAGNTIYF
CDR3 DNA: TGCAGCGCCGGACAGGGAGCGGGGGCCGGAAACACCATATATTTT

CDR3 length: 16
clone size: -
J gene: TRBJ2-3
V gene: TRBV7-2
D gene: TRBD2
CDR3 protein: CASSFHSGGRLDTQYF
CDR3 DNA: TGTGCCAGCAGCTTCCATAGCGGGGGTCGGTTAGATACGCAGTATTTT

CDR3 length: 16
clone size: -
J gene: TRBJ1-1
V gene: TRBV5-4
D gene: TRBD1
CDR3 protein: CASSLGQGSLNTEAFF
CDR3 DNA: TGTGCCAGCAGCTTGGGACAGGGTTCCCTGAACACTGAAGCTTTCTTT

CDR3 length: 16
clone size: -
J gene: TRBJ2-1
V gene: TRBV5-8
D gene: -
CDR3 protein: CASSFQDRSSYNEQFF
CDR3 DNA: TGTGCCAGCAGCTTTCAAGACAGGAGCTCCTACAATGAGCAGTTCTTC

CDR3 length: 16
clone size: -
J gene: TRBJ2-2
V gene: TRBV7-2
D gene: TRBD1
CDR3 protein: CASSFRTGGGSGELFF
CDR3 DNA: TGTGCCAGCAGCTTTAGGACAGGGGGCGGCTCCGGGGAGCTGTTTTTT

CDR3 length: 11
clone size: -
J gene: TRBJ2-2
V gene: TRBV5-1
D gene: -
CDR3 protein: CARGFTGELFF
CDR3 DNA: TGCGCCAGGGGGTTCACCGGGGAGCTGTTTTTT

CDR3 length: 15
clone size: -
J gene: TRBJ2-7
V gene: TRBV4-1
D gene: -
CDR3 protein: CASSQDGRSYYEQYF
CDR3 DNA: TGCGCCAGCAGCCAAGATGGGCGGAGTTACTACGAGCAGTACTTC

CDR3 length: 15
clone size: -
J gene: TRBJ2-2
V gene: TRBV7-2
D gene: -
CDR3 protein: CASSLYRSNTGELFF
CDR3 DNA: TGTGCCAGCAGCTTATACAGGTCGAACACCGGGGAGCTGTTTTTT

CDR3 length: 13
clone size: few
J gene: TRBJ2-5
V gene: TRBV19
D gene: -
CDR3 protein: CASSTGHEETQYF
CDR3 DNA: TGTGCCAGTAGTACGGGACATGAGGAGACCCAGTACTTC

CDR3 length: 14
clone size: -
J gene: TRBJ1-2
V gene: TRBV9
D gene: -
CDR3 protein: CASRKSDGNYGYTF
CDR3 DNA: TGTGCCAGCAGAAAATCGGACGGTAACTATGGCTACACCTTC

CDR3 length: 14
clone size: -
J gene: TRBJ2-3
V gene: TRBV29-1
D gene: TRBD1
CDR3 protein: CSGRQGSFGDTQYF
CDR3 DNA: TGCAGCGGCAGACAGGGGTCATTTGGAGATACGCAGTATTTT

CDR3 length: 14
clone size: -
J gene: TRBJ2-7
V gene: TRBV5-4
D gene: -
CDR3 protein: CASSKPSEAGEQYF
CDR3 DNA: TGTGCCAGCAGCAAACCAAGTGAGGCGGGCGAGCAGTACTTC

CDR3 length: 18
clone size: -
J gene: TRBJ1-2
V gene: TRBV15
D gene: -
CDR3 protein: CATSRDYERVNTNYGYTF
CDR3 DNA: TGTGCCACCAGCAGAGATTACGAAAGGGTCAACACTAACTATGGCTACACCTTC

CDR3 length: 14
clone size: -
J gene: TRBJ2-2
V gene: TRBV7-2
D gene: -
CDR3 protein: CASSLDAETGELFF
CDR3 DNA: TGTGCCAGCAGCTTAGATGCGGAGACCGGGGAGCTGTTTTTT

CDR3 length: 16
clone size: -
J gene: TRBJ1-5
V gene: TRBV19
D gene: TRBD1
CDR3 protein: CASRDQGGTVYQPQHF
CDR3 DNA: TGTGCCAGTAGGGACCAAGGGGGGACAGTGTATCAGCCCCAGCATTTT

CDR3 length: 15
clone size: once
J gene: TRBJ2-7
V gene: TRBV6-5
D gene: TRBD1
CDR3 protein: CASRRDRTSSYEQYF
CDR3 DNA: TGTGCCAGCAGGAGGGACAGGACAAGCTCCTACGAGCAGTACTTC

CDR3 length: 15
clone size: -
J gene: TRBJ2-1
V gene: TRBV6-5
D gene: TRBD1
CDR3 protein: CASSLQGYSYNEQFF
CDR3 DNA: TGTGCCAGCAGTCTACAGGGGTACTCCTACAATGAGCAGTTCTTC

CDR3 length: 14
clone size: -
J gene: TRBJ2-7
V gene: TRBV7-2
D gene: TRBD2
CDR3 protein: CASSLDPSGSEQYF
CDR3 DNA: TGTGCCAGCAGCTTAGACCCTAGCGGGAGTGAGCAGTACTTC

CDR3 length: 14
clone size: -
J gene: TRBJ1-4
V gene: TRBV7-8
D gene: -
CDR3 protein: CASSSWATNEKLFF
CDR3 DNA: TGTGCCAGCAGCTCCTGGGCAACTAATGAAAAACTGTTTTTT

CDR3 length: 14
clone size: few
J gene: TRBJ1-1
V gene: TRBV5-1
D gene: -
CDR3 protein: CASSLFQGSTEAFF
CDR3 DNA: TGCGCCAGCAGCTTGTTCCAGGGGTCCACTGAAGCTTTCTTT

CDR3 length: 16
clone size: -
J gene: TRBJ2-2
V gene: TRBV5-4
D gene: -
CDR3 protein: CASSLAGWLSGGELFF
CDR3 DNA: TGTGCCAGCAGCTTGGCAGGGTGGCTTTCAGGCGGGGAGCTGTTTTTT

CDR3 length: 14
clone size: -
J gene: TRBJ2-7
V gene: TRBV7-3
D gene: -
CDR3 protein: CASSLGYSSYEQYF
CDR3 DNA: TGTGCCAGCAGCTTGGGCTATAGCTCCTACGAGCAGTACTTC

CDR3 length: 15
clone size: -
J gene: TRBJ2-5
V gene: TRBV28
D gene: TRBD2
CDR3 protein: CASSSIAGGTETQYF
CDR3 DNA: TGTGCCAGCAGTTCTATAGCGGGGGGGACGGAGACCCAGTACTTC

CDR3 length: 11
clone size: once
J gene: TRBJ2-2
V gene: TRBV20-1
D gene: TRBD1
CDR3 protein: CSALDRGELFF
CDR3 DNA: TGCAGTGCCTTGGACAGGGGGGAGCTGTTTTTT

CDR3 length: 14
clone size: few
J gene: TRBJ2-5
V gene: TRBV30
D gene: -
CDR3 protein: CAWSVPPRRETQYF
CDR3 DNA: TGTGCCTGGAGTGTACCCCCTAGGCGGGAGACCCAGTACTTC

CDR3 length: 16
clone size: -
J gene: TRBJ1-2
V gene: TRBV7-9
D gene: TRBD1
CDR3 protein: CASSQGQGVPGYGYTF
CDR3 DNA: TGTGCCAGCAGCCAGGGACAGGGGGTTCCTGGATATGGCTACACCTTC

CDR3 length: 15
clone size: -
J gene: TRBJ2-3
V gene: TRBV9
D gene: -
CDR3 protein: CASSVDGRGTDTQYF
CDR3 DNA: TGTGCCAGCAGCGTAGACGGGAGAGGCACAGATACGCAGTATTTT

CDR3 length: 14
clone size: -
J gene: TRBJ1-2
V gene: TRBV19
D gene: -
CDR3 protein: CASSSHGANYGYTF
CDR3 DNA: TGTGCCAGTAGTTCCCACGGAGCTAACTATGGCTACACCTTC

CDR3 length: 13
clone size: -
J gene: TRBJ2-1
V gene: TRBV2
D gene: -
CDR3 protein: CASRGFAYNEQFF
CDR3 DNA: TGTGCCAGCAGGGGATTCGCCTACAATGAGCAGTTCTTC

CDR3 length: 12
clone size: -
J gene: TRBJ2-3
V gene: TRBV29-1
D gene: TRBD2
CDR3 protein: CSATSGTDTQYF
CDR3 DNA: TGCAGCGCGACTAGCGGGACAGATACGCAGTATTTT

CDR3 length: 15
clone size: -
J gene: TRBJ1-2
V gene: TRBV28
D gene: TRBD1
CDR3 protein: CASSFSYYRGYGYTF
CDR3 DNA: TGTGCCAGCAGTTTCTCCTACTACAGGGGCTATGGCTACACCTTC

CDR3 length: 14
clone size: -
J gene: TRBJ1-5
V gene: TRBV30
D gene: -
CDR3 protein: CAWSVRGAGQPQHF
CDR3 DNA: TGTGCCTGGAGTGTACGCGGGGCAGGTCAGCCCCAGCATTTT

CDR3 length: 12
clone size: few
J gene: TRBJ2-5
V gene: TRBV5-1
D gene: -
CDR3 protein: CASSLNGETQYF
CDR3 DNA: TGCGCCAGCAGCTTGAACGGAGAGACCCAGTACTTC

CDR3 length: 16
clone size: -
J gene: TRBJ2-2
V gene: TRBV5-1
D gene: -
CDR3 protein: CASNPDSVLNTGELFF
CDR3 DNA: TGCGCCAGCAACCCAGATAGCGTCCTGAACACCGGGGAGCTGTTTTTT

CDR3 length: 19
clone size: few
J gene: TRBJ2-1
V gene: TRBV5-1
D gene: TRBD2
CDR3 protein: CASSTRRAGGYSSYNEQFF
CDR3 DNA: TGCGCCAGCAGCACCCGACGAGCGGGGGGCTACAGCTCCTACAATGAGCAGTTCTTC

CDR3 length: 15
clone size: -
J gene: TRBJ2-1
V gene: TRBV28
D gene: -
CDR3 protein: CASRPWDGSYNEQFF
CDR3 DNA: TGTGCCAGCCGACCCTGGGACGGCTCCTACAATGAGCAGTTCTTC

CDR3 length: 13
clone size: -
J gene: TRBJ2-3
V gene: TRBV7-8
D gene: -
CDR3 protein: CASSIGSADTQYF
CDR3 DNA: TGTGCCAGCAGCATCGGTTCCGCAGATACGCAGTATTTT

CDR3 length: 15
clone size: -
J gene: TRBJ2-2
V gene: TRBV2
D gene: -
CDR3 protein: CASSGWLDNTGELFF
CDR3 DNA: TGTGCCAGCAGTGGATGGCTTGACAACACCGGGGAGCTGTTTTTT

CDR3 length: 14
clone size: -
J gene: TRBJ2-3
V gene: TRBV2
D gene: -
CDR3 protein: CASRRLTSTDTQYF
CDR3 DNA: TGTGCCAGCCGAAGACTAACTAGCACAGATACGCAGTATTTT

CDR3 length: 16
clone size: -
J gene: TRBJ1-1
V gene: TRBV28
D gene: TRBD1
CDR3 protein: CASSPRGIGTGGFTFF
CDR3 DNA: TGTGCCAGCAGTCCGCGAGGTATAGGGACAGGGGGCTTTACTTTCTTT